This passage covers 11 T cell receptor beta chains from one sample sequenced in a study of OX40 agonist ivuxolimab in advanced cancers. TCRdb's table, derived via immunoSEQ multiplex PCR, lists solely in-frame clones and lacks some. The sample consists of around 56,000 clones, approximately 82% of them appearing once. Sequences were derived from CD4+ or CD8+ T cells sorted from blood, sampled in a trial of the OX40 agonist ivuxolimab. The receptors derive from an adult with an advanced solid tumor such as melanoma, head and neck, liver or kidney cancer.

This chain uses TRBV5-6 with TRBJ2-5, with 13 bases that match TRBD2. Germline CDR1 and CDR2: SGHDT and YYEEEE. V shed 4 bases and J 2 bases; nucleotides not matched to a gene: 8. The CDR3 is 17 residues long. The CDR3 protein is CASSRRLAGGLQETQYF. The DNA of the CDR3 is TGTGCCAGCAGCAGAAGACTAGCGGGAGGCTTACAAGAGACCCAGTACTTC. Drawing the rest from reference TRBV5-6 and TRBJ2-5, the complete variable domain is DAGVTQSPTHLIKTRGQQVTLRCSPKSGHDTVSWYQQALGQGPQFIFQYYEEEERQRGNFPDRFSGHQFPNYSSELNVNALLLGDSALYLCASSRRLAGGLQETQYFGPGTRLLVL.

This chain uses TRBV11-2 with TRBJ1-2; no firm D call. From germline, CDR1 is SGHAT and CDR2 FQNNGV. This CDR3 is built from 12 residues. Deletions cut 2 bases from V and 11 bases from J, with 12 bases between. CDR3 sequence (DNA): TGTGCCAGCAGCTTACATGGCGAGGGTTACACCTTC. Translating gives CASSLHGEGYTF. Full variable domain (rest looked up from reference TRBV11-2 and TRBJ1-2): EAGVAQSPRYKIIEKRQSVAFWCNPISGHATLYWYQQILGQGPKLLIQFQNNGVVDDSQLPKDRFSAERLKGVDSTLKIQPAKLEDSAVYLCASSLHGEGYTFGSGTRLTVV.

The chain recombines TRBV11-1 with TRBJ2-4; 9 nucleotides match TRBD1. Germline loops: CDR1 SGHAT, CDR2 FQDESV (reference sequence). This CDR3 is 14 amino acids long. The V segment lost 3 bases and the J segment 4 bases; nucleotides outside the gene matches: 1. The CDR3 DNA reads as TGTGCCAGCAGCTTCGGGACAGGGAAAAACATTCAGTACTTC. Translation: CASSFGTGKNIQYF.

The chain uses TRBV28 and TRBJ2-5; D not certain. Matching the DNA end better, TRBJ2-7 makes the J call doubtful. Germline CDR1 and CDR2: MDHEN and SYDVKM. The CDR3 runs to 15 residues. The CDR3 nucleotides are TGTGCCAGCAGCGCCTTGGATATATTATTCTACGAGCAGTACTTC. The encoded protein is CASSALDILFYEQYF.

The chain employs TRBV30 and TRBJ2-7; 9 positions agree with TRBD1. Germline V lookup: CDR1 GTSNPN, CDR2 SVGIG (reference sequence). The CDR3 has 13 amino acids. With 3 bases clipped from V and 4 bases from J, the junction kept 4 bases outside the gene matches. The CDR3 bases are TGTGCCTGGAGGGGGACAGGGAGGTACGAGCAGTACTTC. Protein: CAWRGTGRYEQYF.

The J gene is TRBJ1-2, the V gene TRBV4-3, with TRBD1 matching 11 bases. V lost 1 base and J lost 0; bases outside the gene matches: 4. The V gene's germline CDR1 is LGHNA and CDR2 YSLEER. The CDR3 runs 17 residues. CDR3 amino acids: CASSQAGTGGANYGYTF. DNA of the CDR3: TGCGCCAGCAGCCAAGCGGGGACAGGGGGGGCTAACTATGGCTACACCTTC.

This clone was counted at least ten times. The rearrangement uses TRBV30 and TRBJ1-5; possibly TRBD1 for D (6 bases). The germline V and J ends were trimmed by 5 bases and 5 bases, with 16 bases remaining between them. The CDR3 runs to 14 residues. Germline loops: CDR1 GTSNPN, CDR2 SVGIG (reference sequence). The CDR3 DNA follows: TGTGCCTGGGGGGCCGGGACATCGCATCAGCCCCAGCATTTT. Its translation: CAWGAGTSHQPQHF.

The CDR3 protein is CASSPLDAYNEQFF. CDR3 in DNA: TGTGCCAGCAGTCCCCTTGATGCCTACAATGAGCAGTTCTTC. The gene calls are TRBV28 and TRBJ2-1; D gene ambiguous. This CDR3 is built from 14 residues. Germline V gene sequence: CDR1 MDHEN, CDR2 SYDVKM. Between the trimmed V and J ends, which lost 5 bases and 2 bases, there was a span of 10 bases.

V and J are TRBV27 and TRBJ1-4, with 9 nucleotides matching TRBD1. The V gene's germline CDR1 is MNHEY and CDR2 SMNVEV (reference sequence). This CDR3 contains 13 residues. Losses at the gene ends were 6 bases for V and 8 bases for J; bases not matched to a gene: 4. The CDR3 loop reads CASSRTGAEKLFF. The CDR3 DNA is TGTGCCAGCAGCCGGACAGGGGCCGAAAAACTGTTTTTT.

V is TRBV18 and J is TRBJ2-3, with a weak D call TRBD2 (5 bases). V shed 3 bases and J shed 2 bases, with 12 bases lying between them. Germline values: CDR1 KGHSH, CDR2 LQKENI. The CDR3 has 15 residues. In DNA form, the CDR3 reads TGTGCCAGCTCACCGGTATCGGGGTCCACAGATACGCAGTATTTT. Translation: CASSPVSGSTDTQYF.

The V gene is TRBV19, the J gene TRBJ1-5; TRBD1 matches at 11 bases. This CDR3 has 16 amino acids. Per the germline V gene, CDR1 is LNHDA and CDR2 is SQIVND (reference sequence). The J segment lost 1 base and the V segment lost 7 bases, leaving 6 bases of the junction unmatched. CDR3 nucleotide sequence: TGTGCCAGTATGGACAGGGGGCGCGTGAGCAATCAGCCCCAGCATTTT. Its translation: CASMDRGRVSNQPQHF.